These 2 T cell receptor beta chains share one sample of origin, sequenced in a study of shared clonotypes between healthy human individuals. Some clones are missing from TCRdb's copy, which holds only in-frame ones; the method was immunoSEQ multiplex PCR. Altogether around 2.5 million clones are present, 80% to 95% being singletons, with the ten largest covering approximately 0.35%. The sequenced sample was naive CD4+ T cells from PBMCs. Subset meaning: CD45RA+ positively selected. The source is a man aged 18-30 years in good health. Some clones in this sample may be carry-over from other donors' samples.

V is TRBV7-2 and J is TRBJ2-2; maybe TRBD1 (6 bases). The CDR3 is 16 amino acids. Germline V CDR1 and CDR2: SGHTA, FQGNSA. The V end was cut by 3 bases, the J end by 6 bases, with 17 bases between. The CDR3 sequence: CASSFSGTYYSGELFF. The CDR3 DNA sequence: TGTGCCAGCAGCTTTTCCGGGACATATTATTCCGGGGAGCTGTTTTTT.

The chain has TRBV10-3 and TRBJ2-7; the D call may be TRBD1 or TRBD2 (5 bases each). Germline CDR1 ENHRY, CDR2 SYGVKD. V was cut by 7 bases and J by 0 bases, with 13 bases left in between. The CDR3 is made up of 14 amino acids. CDR3 loop: CAITTGTDSYEQYF. CDR3 bases: TGTGCCATCACTACCGGGACGGACTCCTACGAGCAGTACTTC.